Below, 30 T cell receptor beta chains from the same sample are listed, as sequenced in a study of T cell changes during pregnancy in multiple sclerosis. The data were produced by immunoSEQ multiplex PCR, yet TCRdb's version contains in-frame clones alone and is incomplete. This repertoire shows some 60,000 clones, over 85% found once; its top ten account for roughly 0.35%. Specimen: CD4+ T cells from peripheral blood mononuclear cells, collected before pregnancy. These receptor sequences come from a female donor with multiple sclerosis, enrolled in a pregnancy study.

This sequence joins TRBV29-1 and TRBJ2-3, with D possibly matching TRBD2 (5 bases). The V end was cut by 7 bases, the J end by 2 bases, with 25 bases between. There are 17 residues in the CDR3. From germline, CDR1 is SQVTM and CDR2 ANQGSEA. The chain's CDR3 is CSARTGGATTFTDTQYF. The CDR3 DNA reads as TGCAGCGCGAGGACGGGCGGTGCGACTACCTTCACAGATACGCAGTATTTT.

The rearrangement links TRBV28 to TRBJ2-7, with 9 bases lining up with TRBD2. This CDR3 comprises 13 residues. The V gene's germline CDR1 is MDHEN and CDR2 SYDVKM. After removal of 6 bases from V and 12 bases from J, the junction contained 12 bases not matched to a gene. CDR3 nucleotide sequence: TGTGCCAGCAGGTCCGGGACTGGCGGGAGGGGGTACTTC. Translated, it gives CASRSGTGGRGYF. Together with reference TRBV28 and TRBJ2-7, the CDR3 gives the full variable domain: DVKVTQSSRYLVKRTGEKVFLECVQDMDHENMFWYRQDPGLGLRLIYFSYDVKMKEKGDIPEGYSVSREKKERFSLILESASTNQTSMYLCASRSGTGGRGYFGPGTRLTVT.

The gene calls are TRBV7-9 and TRBJ2-3; 9 bases fit TRBD1. This CDR3 has 16 amino acids. The V gene's germline CDR1 is SEHNR and CDR2 FQNEAQ (reference sequence). The V and J ends lost 6 bases and 3 bases, in that order; junction bases with no gene match: 10. The CDR3 loop is CASSQTGGPSTDTQYF. The CDR3 DNA reads as TGTGCCAGCAGTCAAACAGGGGGCCCGTCAACAGATACGCAGTATTTT.

The chain carries TRBV5-1 and TRBJ2-1; D unresolved. The CDR3 extends over 14 amino acids. Trimming shortened V by 1 base and J by 10 bases, and 15 bases separated the two germline ends. Germline V CDR1 and CDR2: SGHRS, YFSETQ. The CDR3 nucleotides read TGCGCCAGCAGCTTGTTGGATGCTAGAGGAGAGCAGTTCTTC. Translated: CASSLLDARGEQFF.

The chain is built from TRBV5-4 and TRBJ2-3; TRBD2 might be the D (6 bases). Trimming removed 4 bases at V and 3 bases at J, with 12 bases between. Germline V gene sequence: CDR1 SGHNT, CDR2 YYREEE (reference sequence). CDR3 length equals 14 residues. CDR3 coding DNA: TGTGCCAGCAGCCCAGCGGGTATAACAGATACGCAGTATTTT. Amino acid sequence: CASSPAGITDTQYF.

The rearrangement links TRBV6-1 to TRBJ2-7; 9 bases agree with TRBD1. Germline V gene lookup returns CDR1 MNHNS and CDR2 SASEGT. The CDR3 runs to 14 residues. The ends lost 7 bases at V and 3 bases at J; junction bases unmatched: 7. The CDR3 region has the DNA TGTGCCAGCACCATACCGGGACAGGGCTACGAGCAGTACTTC. Translation: CASTIPGQGYEQYF.

The chain has TRBV4-1 and TRBJ2-7; possible D gene TRBD1, 6 bases. The CDR3 covers 22 residues. Looked up from germline, CDR1 is MGHRA and CDR2 is YSYEKL. V dropped 3 bases and J dropped 4 bases, with 37 bases sitting between them. CDR3 residues: CASSQLVWGLGTSSYPGYEQYF. In DNA form, the CDR3 reads TGCGCCAGCAGCCAGTTAGTTTGGGGGCTGGGTACGAGCAGCTACCCTGGGTACGAGCAGTACTTC.

The chain carries TRBV28 and TRBJ2-1; TRBD2 matches at 9 bases. From germline, CDR1 is MDHEN and CDR2 SYDVKM. Germline trimming cut 1 base from V and 3 bases from J; bases unmatched to any gene: 4. The CDR3 totals 16 residues. The CDR3 DNA follows: TGTGCCAGCAGTTTATTTGCGGGGGGGCTCTACAATGAGCAGTTCTTC. Translation gives CASSLFAGGLYNEQFF.

This clone was counted once. The rearrangement links TRBV7-2 to TRBJ2-1, with TRBD1 matching over 7 bases. Germline trimming cut 5 bases from V and 10 bases from J; bases unmatched to any gene: 17. This CDR3 region has 16 residues. Germline CDR1 is SGHTA and CDR2 is FQGNSA. DNA of the CDR3: TGTGCCAGCAGCCCGGCCGGGATAGGGGGCTTGAAGGAGCAGTTCTTC. Residues: CASSPAGIGGLKEQFF. The variable domain in full, with the rest retrieved from reference TRBV7-2 and TRBJ2-1, is GAGVSQSPSNKVTEKGKDVELRCDPISGHTALYWYRQSLGQGLEFLIYFQGNSAPDKSGLPSDRFSAERTGGSVSTLTIQRTQQEDSAVYLCASSPAGIGGLKEQFFGPGTRLTVL.

This clone came up once. The CDR3 DNA sequence: TGTGCCAGCAGCTTTGCCTCAGAGACCAGCGGGGCTTTCTTT. The encoded protein is CASSFASETSGAFF. The chain carries TRBV11-2 and TRBJ1-1, with unresolved D. Germline CDR1 and CDR2: SGHAT and FQNNGV. This CDR3 spans 14 amino acids. Trimming removed 3 bases at V and 11 bases at J, with 19 bases between.

The chain combines TRBV19 with TRBJ1-1, with D maybe TRBD1 (6 bases). There are 14 residues in the CDR3. Germline lookup yields CDR1 LNHDA and CDR2 SQIVND (reference sequence). The V gene lost 7 bases and the J gene lost 7 bases, with 19 bases spanning the gap. The CDR3 DNA reads TGTGCCAGTACCCAACAGGGTTGGGCGGATGAAGCTTTCTTT. Protein: CASTQQGWADEAFF.

The rearrangement joins TRBV29-1 to TRBJ1-1; D is perhaps TRBD1 (6 bases). CDR1 is SQVTM, CDR2 ANQGSEA, per germline. Trimming shortened V by 6 bases and J by 5 bases, and 16 bases separated the two germline ends. The length of the CDR3 is 13 residues. This chain's CDR3 is CSVEKQGGTEAFF. DNA of the CDR3: TGCAGCGTGGAAAAACAGGGAGGGACTGAAGCTTTCTTT.

The J gene is TRBJ1-2, the V gene TRBV11-2; D is unresolved. Germline V CDR1 and CDR2: SGHAT, FQNNGV. The CDR3 runs 13 residues. The germline V and J ends were trimmed by 4 bases and 8 bases, with 14 bases remaining between them. CDR3 coding DNA: TGTGCCAGCAGCTCCAGGACTTCGGTCGGCTACACCTTC. It yields the protein CASSSRTSVGYTF.

The rearrangement links TRBV29-1 to TRBJ2-7; 9 nucleotides agree with TRBD1. V gave up 1 base and J gave up 1 base; unmatched junction bases: 5. CDR1 is SQVTM and CDR2 is ANQGSEA in the germline V gene. This CDR3 is built from 15 residues. The CDR3 DNA follows: TGCAGCGTTGAAGCCTCGACAGGGGGGTCCTACGAGCAGTACTTC. Translating gives CSVEASTGGSYEQYF.

The CDR3 loop is CASSLDRVTGELFF. CDR3 DNA sequence: TGTGCCAGCAGTTTAGACCGGGTGACCGGGGAGCTGTTTTTT. The chain is built from TRBV28 and TRBJ2-2; D is uncertain. This CDR3 region has 14 residues. Trimming cost V 2 bases and J 5 bases, with 9 bases left between them. Germline assignment: CDR1 MDHEN and CDR2 SYDVKM.

The chain joins TRBV7-6 to TRBJ2-3; D uncertain. CDR1 and CDR2 (germline): SGHVS, FNYEAQ. The CDR3 extends over 13 amino acids. V shed 2 bases and J shed 5 bases, with 8 bases lying between them. This chain's CDR3 is CASSLNLGDTQYF. For the CDR3, the DNA is TGTGCCAGCAGCTTAAATCTAGGAGATACGCAGTATTTT.

CDR3 protein: CASSPWEVYEQYF. CDR3 nucleotide sequence: TGTGCCAGCAGCCCTTGGGAGGTCTACGAGCAGTACTTC. This chain uses TRBV6-5 with TRBJ2-7; perhaps TRBD2 as D (6 bases). CDR3 length: 13 amino acids. The germline V and J ends were trimmed by 6 bases and 3 bases, with 12 bases remaining between them. CDR1 is MNHEY, CDR2 SVGAGI, per germline.

The CDR3 DNA reads TGTGCCAGCTCACCACAGCAGGGGAGCACAGATACGCAGTATTTT. It translates to CASSPQQGSTDTQYF. This chain uses TRBV18 with TRBJ2-3; D is possibly TRBD1 (6 bases). V lost 1 base to trimming and J lost 0 bases, with 8 bases between them. From germline, CDR1 is KGHSH and CDR2 LQKENI. The CDR3 covers 15 residues.

The V gene is TRBV11-3, the J gene TRBJ2-7, with D perhaps TRBD2 (5 bases). Deletions cut 3 bases from V and 3 bases from J, with 12 bases between. The length of the CDR3 is 14 residues. Per germline, CDR1 SGHNT and CDR2 YENEEA. CDR3 amino acids: CASSLAPGGYEQYF. CDR3 bases: TGTGCCAGCAGCTTGGCCCCCGGAGGCTACGAGCAGTACTTC. The full variable domain, rest sourced from reference TRBV11-3 and TRBJ2-7, is EAGVVQSPRYKIIEKKQPVAFWCNPISGHNTLYWYLQNLGQGPELLIRYENEEAVDDSQLPKDRFSAERLKGVDSTLKIQPAELGDSAVYLCASSLAPGGYEQYFGPGTRLTVT.

The V call is TRBV7-3, the J call TRBJ2-1; perhaps TRBD2 as D (6 bases). V was clipped by 4 bases and J by 0 bases, with 10 bases between them. The CDR3 is 15 amino acids. The germline gives CDR1 SGHTA, CDR2 FQGTGA. CDR3: CASSSDGSSYNEQFF. The CDR3 DNA reads TGTGCCAGCAGCTCCGACGGGAGCTCCTACAATGAGCAGTTCTTC.

The chain combines TRBV7-6 with TRBJ2-3, with 11 bases that match TRBD2. The germline gives CDR1 SGHVS, CDR2 FNYEAQ. Unmatched junction bases numbered 6, after V lost 5 bases and J lost 2 bases. The CDR3 has 16 residues. CDR3 amino acids: CASSVIAGGTTDTQYF. Here the CDR3 DNA reads TGTGCCAGCAGCGTAATAGCGGGAGGGACCACAGATACGCAGTATTTT.

This chain connects TRBV5-4 to TRBJ1-2, with 8 bases fitting TRBD1. CDR1 and CDR2 (germline): SGHNT, YYREEE (reference sequence). With V trimmed by 4 bases and J by 4 bases, 12 bases remained unmatched. The length of the CDR3 is 16 residues. Written as DNA, the CDR3 is TGTGCCAGCAGCGTGGGCGGACAGGGCGGCACCTATGGCTACACCTTC. It encodes CASSVGGQGGTYGYTF.

The rearrangement links TRBV5-6 to TRBJ2-5; 9 bases map to TRBD2. The CDR3 extends over 16 amino acids. V lost 1 base, J lost 5 bases, and 9 bases stayed unmatched. Germline V gene data show CDR1 as SGHDT and CDR2 as YYEEEE. The CDR3 DNA is TGTGCCAGCAGCTTGTATAGGGTAGCGGGAGTGGAGACCCAGTACTTC. Encoded protein: CASSLYRVAGVETQYF.

The chain is built from TRBV28 and TRBJ2-1, with a tentative D call TRBD2 (6 bases). Germline lookup yields CDR1 MDHEN and CDR2 SYDVKM. V lost 8 bases and J lost 1, with 15 bases in between. The CDR3 consists of 15 residues. This CDR3 is CASRGGIGSYNEQFF. CDR3 nucleotides: TGTGCCAGCCGAGGCGGGATAGGATCCTACAATGAGCAGTTCTTC.

The chain has TRBV5-1 and TRBJ2-1; D perhaps matches TRBD2 (6 bases). This CDR3 has 14 amino acids. With 5 bases removed from V and 15 bases from J, the gap between germline ends came to 24 bases. Per the germline V gene, CDR1 is SGHRS and CDR2 is YFSETQ. The CDR3 nucleotides read TGCGCCAGCAGGGTGGGGATGGCGGAGGGGAAGCCGTTCTTC. Protein product: CASRVGMAEGKPFF.

The genes are TRBV6-1 and TRBJ2-5; D gene unclear. The CDR3 is made up of 12 amino acids. V lost 11 bases, J lost 0 bases, and 10 bases lay in between. Germline loops: CDR1 MNHNS, CDR2 SASEGT. The CDR3 protein is CAARSYQETQYF. The CDR3, as DNA: TGTGCCGCTAGATCTTACCAAGAGACCCAGTACTTC.

The J gene is TRBJ2-3, the V gene TRBV5-1, with D perhaps matching TRBD1 (5 bases). In germline, CDR1 is SGHRS, CDR2 YFSETQ. CDR3 length: 16 residues. The V end lost 4 bases, the J end lost 1 base, and 16 bases lay between the germline ends. CDR3 sequence: CASSPVSQQGTDTQYF. The CDR3 DNA is TGCGCCAGCAGCCCCGTTTCTCAACAGGGCACAGATACGCAGTATTTT.

V and J are TRBV10-3 and TRBJ2-1; possibly TRBD2 for D (5 bases). Germline V CDR1 and CDR2: ENHRY, SYGVKD. The CDR3 has 14 residues. V was shortened by 10 bases and J by 0 bases, with 13 bases between the two germline ends. The CDR3 spells CATLARSSYNEQFF. In DNA, the CDR3 is TGTGCCACCCTAGCCAGGAGCTCCTACAATGAGCAGTTCTTC.

The chain is built from TRBV19 and TRBJ2-2, with D possibly being TRBD1 (6 bases). Trimming removed 11 bases from V and 2 bases from J, with 27 bases in between. Germline V gene data show CDR1 as LNHDA and CDR2 as SQIVND (reference sequence). The CDR3 is 18 residues long. The CDR3 DNA follows: TGTGCCGCCAGGGGCGGCAGGGCCACGCTTTTAAACACCGGGGAGCTGTTTTTT. It specifies CAARGGRATLLNTGELFF.

The chain is built from TRBV28 and TRBJ1-3, with D perhaps matching TRBD1 (5 bases). Germline CDR1 is MDHEN and CDR2 is SYDVKM. CDR3 length: 14 amino acids. V shed 8 bases and J shed 2 bases, with 13 bases lying between them. The CDR3 loop is CASHGGPPGNTIYF. CDR3 bases: TGTGCCAGCCACGGGGGTCCTCCTGGAAACACCATATATTTT.